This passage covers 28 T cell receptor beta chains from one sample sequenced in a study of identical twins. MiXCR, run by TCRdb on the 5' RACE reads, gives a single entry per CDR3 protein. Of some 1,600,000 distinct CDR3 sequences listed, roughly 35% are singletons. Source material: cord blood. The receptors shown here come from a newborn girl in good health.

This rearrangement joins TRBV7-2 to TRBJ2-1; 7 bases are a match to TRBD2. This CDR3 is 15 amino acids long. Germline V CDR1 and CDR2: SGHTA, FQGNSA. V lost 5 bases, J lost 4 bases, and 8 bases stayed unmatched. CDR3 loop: CTSSRISGEYNEQFF. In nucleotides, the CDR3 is TGTACCAGCAGCCGAATCAGCGGGGAATACAATGAGCAGTTCTTC. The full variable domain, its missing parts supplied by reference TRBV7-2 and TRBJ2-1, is GAGVSQSPSNKVTEKGKDVELRCDPISGHTALYWYRQSLGQGLEFLIYFQGNSAPDKSGLPSDRFSAERTGGSVSTLTIQRTQQEDSAVYLCTSSRISGEYNEQFFGPGTRLTVL.

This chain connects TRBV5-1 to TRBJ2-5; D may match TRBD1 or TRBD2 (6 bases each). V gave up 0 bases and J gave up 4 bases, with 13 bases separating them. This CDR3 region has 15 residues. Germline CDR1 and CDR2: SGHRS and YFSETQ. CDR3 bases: TGCGCCAGCAGCTTGGGGGGGGCTACCGTAGAGACCCAGTACTTC. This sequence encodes CASSLGGATVETQYF.

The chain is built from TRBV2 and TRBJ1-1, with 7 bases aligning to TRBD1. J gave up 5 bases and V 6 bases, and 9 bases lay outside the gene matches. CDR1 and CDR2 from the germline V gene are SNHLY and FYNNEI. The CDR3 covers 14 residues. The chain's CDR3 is CASSGRQGGTEAFF. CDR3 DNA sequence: TGTGCCAGCAGCGGCAGACAGGGAGGGACTGAAGCTTTCTTT.

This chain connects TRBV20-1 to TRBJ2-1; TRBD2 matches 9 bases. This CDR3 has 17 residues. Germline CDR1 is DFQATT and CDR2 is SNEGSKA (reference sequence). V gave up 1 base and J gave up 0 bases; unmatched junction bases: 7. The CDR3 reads CSARVGLSGGSYNEQFF. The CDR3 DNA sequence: TGCAGTGCTAGAGTGGGGCTTAGCGGGGGCTCCTACAATGAGCAGTTCTTC.

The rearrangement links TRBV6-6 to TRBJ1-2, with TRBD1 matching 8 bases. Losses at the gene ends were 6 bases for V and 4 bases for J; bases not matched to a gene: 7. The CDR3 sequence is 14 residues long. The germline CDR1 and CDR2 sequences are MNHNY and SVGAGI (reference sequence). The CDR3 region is CASRIRTGSYGYTF. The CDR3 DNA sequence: TGTGCCAGCAGAATAAGGACAGGGTCCTATGGCTACACCTTC.

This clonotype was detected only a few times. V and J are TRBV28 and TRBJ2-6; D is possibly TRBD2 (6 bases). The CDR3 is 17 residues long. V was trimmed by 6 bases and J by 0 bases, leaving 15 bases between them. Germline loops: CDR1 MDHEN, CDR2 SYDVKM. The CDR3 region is CASSLLGLLSGANVLTF. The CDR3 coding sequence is TGTGCCAGCAGCCTCCTGGGACTGCTCTCTGGGGCCAACGTCCTGACTTTC.

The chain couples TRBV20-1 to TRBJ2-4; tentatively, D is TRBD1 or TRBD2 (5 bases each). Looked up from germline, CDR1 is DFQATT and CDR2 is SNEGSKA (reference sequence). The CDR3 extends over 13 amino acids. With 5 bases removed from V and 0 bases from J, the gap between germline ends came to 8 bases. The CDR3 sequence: CSAVGTAKNIQYF. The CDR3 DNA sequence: TGCAGTGCTGTCGGGACAGCCAAAAACATTCAGTACTTC.

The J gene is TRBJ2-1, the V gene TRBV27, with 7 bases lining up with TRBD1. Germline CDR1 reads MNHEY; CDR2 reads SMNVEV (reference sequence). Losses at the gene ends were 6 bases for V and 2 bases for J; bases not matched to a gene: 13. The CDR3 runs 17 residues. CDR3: CASRPNRGKSAYNEQFF. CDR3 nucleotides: TGTGCCAGCAGGCCCAACAGGGGAAAGAGCGCCTACAATGAGCAGTTCTTC.

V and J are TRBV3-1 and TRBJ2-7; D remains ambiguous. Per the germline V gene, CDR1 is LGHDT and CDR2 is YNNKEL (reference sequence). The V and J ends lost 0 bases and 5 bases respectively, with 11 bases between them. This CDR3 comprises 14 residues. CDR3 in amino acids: CASSQDLAGDEQYF. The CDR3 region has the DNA TGTGCCAGCAGCCAAGATCTGGCAGGCGACGAGCAGTACTTC.

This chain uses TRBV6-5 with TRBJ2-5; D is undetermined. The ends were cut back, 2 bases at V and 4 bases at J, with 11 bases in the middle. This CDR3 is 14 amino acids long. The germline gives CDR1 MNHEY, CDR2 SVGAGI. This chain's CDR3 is CASSYDGVSETQYF. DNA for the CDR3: TGTGCCAGCAGTTACGACGGAGTATCAGAGACCCAGTACTTC.

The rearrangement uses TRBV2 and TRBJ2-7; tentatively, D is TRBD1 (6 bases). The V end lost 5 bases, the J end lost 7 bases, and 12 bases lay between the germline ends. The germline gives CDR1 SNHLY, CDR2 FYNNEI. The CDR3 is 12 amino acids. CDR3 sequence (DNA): TGTGCCAGCAGTAAAGGGGGAAATGAGCAGTACTTC. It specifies CASSKGGNEQYF.

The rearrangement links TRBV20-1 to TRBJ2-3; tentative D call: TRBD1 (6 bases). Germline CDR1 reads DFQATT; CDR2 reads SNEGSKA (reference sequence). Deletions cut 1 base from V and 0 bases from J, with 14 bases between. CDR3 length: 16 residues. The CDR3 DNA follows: TGCAGTGCTAGAGGCTTACAGGGACGGAGCACAGATACGCAGTATTTT. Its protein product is CSARGLQGRSTDTQYF.

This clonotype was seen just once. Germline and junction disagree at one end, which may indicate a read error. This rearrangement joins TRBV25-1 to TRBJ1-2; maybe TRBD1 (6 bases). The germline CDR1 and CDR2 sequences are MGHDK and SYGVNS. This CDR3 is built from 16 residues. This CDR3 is CASSEYQQGGSYGYIF. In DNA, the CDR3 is TGTGCCAGCAGTGAATATCAACAGGGAGGAAGCTATGGCTACATCTTC.

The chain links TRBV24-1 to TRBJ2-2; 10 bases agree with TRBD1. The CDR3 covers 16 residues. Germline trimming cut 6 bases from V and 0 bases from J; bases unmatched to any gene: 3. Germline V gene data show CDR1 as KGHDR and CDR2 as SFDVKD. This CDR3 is CATSNDRGPNTGELFF. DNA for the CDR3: TGTGCCACCAGTAATGACAGGGGGCCGAACACCGGGGAGCTGTTTTTT.

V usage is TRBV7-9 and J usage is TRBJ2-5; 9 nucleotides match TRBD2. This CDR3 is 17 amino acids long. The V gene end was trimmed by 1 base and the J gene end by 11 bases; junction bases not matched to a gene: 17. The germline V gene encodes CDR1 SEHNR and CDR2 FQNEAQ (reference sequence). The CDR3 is CASSLVSRLAGHNEQYF. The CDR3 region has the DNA TGTGCCAGCAGCTTAGTCTCTAGGCTAGCGGGGCACAATGAGCAGTACTTC.

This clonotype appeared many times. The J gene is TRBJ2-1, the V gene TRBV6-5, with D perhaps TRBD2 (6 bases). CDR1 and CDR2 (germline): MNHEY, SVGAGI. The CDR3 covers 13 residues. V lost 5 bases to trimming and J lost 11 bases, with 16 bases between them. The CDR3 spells CASSLKLAGQQFF. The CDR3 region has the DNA TGTGCCAGCAGTCTAAAACTAGCAGGTCAGCAGTTCTTC.

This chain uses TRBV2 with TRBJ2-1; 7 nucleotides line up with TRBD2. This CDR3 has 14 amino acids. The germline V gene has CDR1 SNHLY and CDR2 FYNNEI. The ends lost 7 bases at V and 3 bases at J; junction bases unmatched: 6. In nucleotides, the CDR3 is TGTGCCAGCACGGAGACTAGCTACTACAATGAGCAGTTCTTC. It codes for CASTETSYYNEQFF.

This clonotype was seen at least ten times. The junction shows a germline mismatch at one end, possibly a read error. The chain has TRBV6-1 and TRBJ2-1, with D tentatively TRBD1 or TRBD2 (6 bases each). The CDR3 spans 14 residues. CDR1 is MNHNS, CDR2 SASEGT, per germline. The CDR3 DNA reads TGCGCCAGCAGTGAGGGGGGCGCCTACAATGAGCAGTTCTTC. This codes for CASSEGGAYNEQFF.

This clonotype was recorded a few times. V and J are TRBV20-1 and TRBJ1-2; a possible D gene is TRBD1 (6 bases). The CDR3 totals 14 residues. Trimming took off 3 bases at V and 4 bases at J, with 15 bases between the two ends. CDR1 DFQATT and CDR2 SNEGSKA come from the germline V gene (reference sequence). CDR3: CSARSTGNSYGYTF. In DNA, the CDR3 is TGCAGTGCTAGGTCTACAGGGAATTCCTATGGCTACACCTTC.

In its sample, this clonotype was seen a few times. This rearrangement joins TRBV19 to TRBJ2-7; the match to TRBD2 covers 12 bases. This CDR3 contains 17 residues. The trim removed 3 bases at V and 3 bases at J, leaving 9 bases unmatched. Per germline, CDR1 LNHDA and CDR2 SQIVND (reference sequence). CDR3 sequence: CASSIRHLAGGLYEQYF. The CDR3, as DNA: TGTGCCAGTAGTATTCGACACCTAGCGGGAGGGCTCTACGAGCAGTACTTC. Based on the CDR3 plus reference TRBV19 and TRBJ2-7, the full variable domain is DGGITQSPKYLFRKEGQNVTLSCEQNLNHDAMYWYRQDPGQGLRLIYYSQIVNDFQKGDIAEGYSVSREKKESFPLTVTSAQKNPTAFYLCASSIRHLAGGLYEQYFGPGTRLTVT.

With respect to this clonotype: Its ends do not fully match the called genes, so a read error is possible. In DNA form, the CDR3 reads TGCGCCAGCAGCTTGACCCGTGGACAGGGCTACGAGCTGTACTTC. It codes for CASSLTRGQGYELYF. The chain carries TRBV5-1 and TRBJ2-7; 8 nucleotides agree with TRBD1. The CDR3 extends over 15 amino acids. Germline lookup yields CDR1 SGHRS and CDR2 YFSETQ.

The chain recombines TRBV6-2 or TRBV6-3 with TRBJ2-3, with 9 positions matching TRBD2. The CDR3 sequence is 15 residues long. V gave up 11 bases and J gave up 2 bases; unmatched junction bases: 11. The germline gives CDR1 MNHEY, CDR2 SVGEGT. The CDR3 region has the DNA TGTGCCTGCAAGCTTAGCGGGGGTTCCACAGATACGCAGTATTTT. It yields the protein CACKLSGGSTDTQYF.

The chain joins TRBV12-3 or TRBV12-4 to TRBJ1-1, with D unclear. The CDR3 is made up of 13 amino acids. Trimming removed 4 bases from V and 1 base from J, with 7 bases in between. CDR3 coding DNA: TGTGCCAGCAGTTGGTCGGCGAACACTGAAGCTTTCTTT. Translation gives CASSWSANTEAFF.

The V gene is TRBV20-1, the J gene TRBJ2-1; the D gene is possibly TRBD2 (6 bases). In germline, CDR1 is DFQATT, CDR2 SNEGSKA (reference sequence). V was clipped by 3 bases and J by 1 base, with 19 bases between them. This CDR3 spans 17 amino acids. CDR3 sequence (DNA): TGCAGTGCTAGGCCCCGGGGCGGGACTCCTTCCTACAATGAGCAGTTCTTC. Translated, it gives CSARPRGGTPSYNEQFF.

Here the CDR3 reads CASSSRASAKAFF. The CDR3 DNA is TGTGCCAGCAGCTCCAGGGCGTCGGCCAAAGCTTTCTTT. The chain is built from TRBV5-6 and TRBJ1-1; tentative D call: TRBD1 (5 bases). V lost 3 bases, J lost 9 bases, and 15 bases lay in between. CDR1 and CDR2 from the germline V gene are SGHDT and YYEEEE. The CDR3 loop spans 13 amino acids. The variable domain in full, with the rest retrieved from reference TRBV5-6 and TRBJ1-1, is DAGVTQSPTHLIKTRGQQVTLRCSPKSGHDTVSWYQQALGQGPQFIFQYYEEEERQRGNFPDRFSGHQFPNYSSELNVNALLLGDSALYLCASSSRASAKAFFGQGTRLTVV.

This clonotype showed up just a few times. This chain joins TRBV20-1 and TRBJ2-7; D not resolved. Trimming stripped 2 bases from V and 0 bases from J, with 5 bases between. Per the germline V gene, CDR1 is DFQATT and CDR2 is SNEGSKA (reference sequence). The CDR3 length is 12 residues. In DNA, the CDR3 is TGCAGTGCTAGATTCGGCTCCTACGAGCAGTACTTC. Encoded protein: CSARFGSYEQYF.

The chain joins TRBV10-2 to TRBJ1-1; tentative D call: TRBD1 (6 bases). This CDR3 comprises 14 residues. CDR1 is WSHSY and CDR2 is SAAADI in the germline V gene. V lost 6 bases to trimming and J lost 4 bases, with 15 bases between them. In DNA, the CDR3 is TGCGCCAGCAGAGGACAGTTCGCTATCACTGAAGCTTTCTTT. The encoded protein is CASRGQFAITEAFF.

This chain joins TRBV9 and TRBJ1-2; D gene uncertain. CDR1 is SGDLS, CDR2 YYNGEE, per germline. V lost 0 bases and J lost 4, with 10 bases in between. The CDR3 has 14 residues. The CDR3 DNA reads TGTGCCAGCAGCGTAGCTGGCAGTTTCTATGGCTACACCTTC. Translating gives CASSVAGSFYGYTF.